These T cell receptor beta chains were read from a single sample in a study of OX40 agonist ivuxolimab in advanced cancers. Data came from immunoSEQ multiplex PCR; TCRdb stores just in-frame clones and leaves some out. The sample lists about 68,000 clones; approximately 90% were seen once. Sequences were derived from CD4+ or CD8+ T cells sorted from blood, sampled in a trial of the OX40 agonist ivuxolimab. These receptors were collected from an adult with an advanced solid tumor such as melanoma, head and neck, liver or kidney cancer. CDR3s include the opening cysteine and the closing phenylalanine or tryptophan. Each record gives: J gene, clone size, D gene, V gene, CDR3 DNA, CDR3 protein. The D gene is left open where the match is weak. Clone size is not always given. Where it is, it says once, few, many or a class for expanded clones.

TRBJ1-3,NA,NA,TRBV4-3,TGCGCCAGCAGCCAAGATATGAGGAGGTCTGGAAACACCATATATTTT,CASSQDMRRSGNTIYF
TRBJ2-5,once,TRBD1,TRBV5-6,TGTGCCAGCAGCTTGGGGGGGACAGTCCAAGAGACCCAGTACTTC,CASSLGGTVQETQYF
TRBJ1-2,NA,NA,TRBV11-2,TGTGCCAGCAGCTTAGGACGGGGGCCCCACTCCTTC,CASSLGRGPHSF
TRBJ1-5,NA,NA,TRBV28,TGTGCCAGCAGTACCTCATTTAGGGGGGTAGACAATCAGCCCCAGCATTTT,CASSTSFRGVDNQPQHF
TRBJ2-5,NA,TRBD2,TRBV27,TGTGCCAGCAGTCCACTAGCGGGGGCAGGGGAGACCCAGTACTTC,CASSPLAGAGETQYF
TRBJ1-2,NA,NA,TRBV27,TGTGCCAGCAGTTTTCTTGACGGTGAAGACTACACCTTC,CASSFLDGEDYTF
TRBJ2-7,NA,NA,TRBV4-1,TGCGCCAGCAGCCAAGAGGGATACCCAGCCTCCTACGAGCAGTACTTC,CASSQEGYPASYEQYF
TRBJ2-5,NA,NA,TRBV10-3,TGTGCCATCAGCCCCCCTGGTGGGGAGACCCAGTACTTC,CAISPPGGETQYF
TRBJ1-3,NA,NA,TRBV9,TGTGCCAGCAGCGGAACTTTGGGGGAGTTAAACACCATATATTTT,CASSGTLGELNTIYF
TRBJ2-6,NA,NA,TRBV19,TGTGCCAGTAGTTTACTTTCCTCTGGGGCCAACGTCCTGACTTTC,CASSLLSSGANVLTF
TRBJ1-2,NA,NA,TRBV5-5,TGTGCCAGCAGCCTGACCGATCTTACGGGTGGCTACACCTTC,CASSLTDLTGGYTF
TRBJ2-3,NA,NA,TRBV19,TGTGCCAGTAGTATGGAAGCTAGCACAGATACGCAGTATTTT,CASSMEASTDTQYF
TRBJ2-5,NA,TRBD2,TRBV9,TGTGCCAGCAGCGTAGGTTCGGTAGCGGGGGGCCAAGAGACCCAGTACTTC,CASSVGSVAGGQETQYF
TRBJ2-7,NA,TRBD1,TRBV25-1,TGTGCCAGCAGTGAGGGGACAGTTCCCTCCTACGAGCAGTACTTC,CASSEGTVPSYEQYF
TRBJ1-1,NA,NA,TRBV29-1,TGCAGCGTGGGAGGGCGGACTGAAGCTTTCTTT,CSVGGRTEAFF
TRBJ1-2,NA,NA,TRBV29-1,TGCAGCGTTGACCCGGATGGGAACTATGGCTACACCTTC,CSVDPDGNYGYTF
TRBJ1-3,NA,NA,TRBV28,TGTGCCAGCAGCCATCCGACCCTGGGGTCAGGCCCTACCAAGCGTTCTGGAAACACCATATATTTT,CASSHPTLGSGPTKRSGNTIYF
TRBJ2-7,NA,NA,TRBV19,TGTGCCAGTAGACAGGCCCTTCGGTACAAACAGCGCGGGACTCCAAAATCCTACGAGCAGTACTTC,CASRQALRYKQRGTPKSYEQYF
TRBJ2-3,NA,TRBD1,TRBV5-4,TGTGCCAGCAGCCTCGGGACAGTTGTGGATACGCAGTATTTT,CASSLGTVVDTQYF
TRBJ1-1,once,NA,TRBV19,TGTGCCAGTAGTATATTGGCAGGGCAGAACACTGAAGCTTTCTTT,CASSILAGQNTEAFF
TRBJ2-5,NA,NA,TRBV15,TGTGCCACCAGCAGAGATACGGGACCAACTGGGTACTTC,CATSRDTGPTGYF
TRBJ1-5,NA,NA,TRBV7-9,TGTGCCAGCAGCTTAGGGGATCAGCCCCAGCATTTT,CASSLGDQPQHF
TRBJ2-1,NA,TRBD2,TRBV19,TGTGCCAGTAGTCCCGGGACTAGCGGTTGGAATGAGCAGTTCTTC,CASSPGTSGWNEQFF
TRBJ2-7,NA,NA,TRBV4-3,TGCGCCAGCAGCCAAGAAAGTAGCTACGAGCAGTACTTC,CASSQESSYEQYF
TRBJ2-7,NA,NA,TRBV19,TGTGCCAGTAGTATGGGGGTTGGCGGAACCTACGAGCAGTACTTC,CASSMGVGGTYEQYF
TRBJ2-3,once,NA,TRBV11-2,TGTGCCAGCAGCTTTGGGGGGGCATCCTATTTT,CASSFGGASYF
TRBJ1-2,once,NA,TRBV13,TGTGCCAGCAGTTTCGGGAGCACTAACTATGGCTACACCTTC,CASSFGSTNYGYTF
TRBJ1-6,NA,NA,TRBV28,TGTGCCAGCAGCTCTACCAGCTCCTATAATTCACCCCTCCACTTT,CASSSTSSYNSPLHF
TRBJ2-1,NA,NA,TRBV7-9,TGTGCCAGCAGCCCACGGACTGAACACAATGAGCAGTTCTTC,CASSPRTEHNEQFF
TRBJ1-2,medium-sized,TRBD1,TRBV9,TGTGCCAGCAGCGTAGGGACAGGGGGCTATGGCTACACCTTC,CASSVGTGGYGYTF
TRBJ1-5,NA,NA,TRBV19,TGTGCTTCCCTCCCGGTCGCGGGGGACAATCAGCCCCAGCATTTT,CASLPVAGDNQPQHF
TRBJ1-5,NA,TRBD1,TRBV15,TGTGCCACCAGCAGATACAGGGGGCCCAATCAGCCCCAGCATTTT,CATSRYRGPNQPQHF
TRBJ1-1,NA,NA,TRBV19,TGTGCCAGTAAGGGGTTCGGTGACACTGAAGCTTTCTTT,CASKGFGDTEAFF
TRBJ1-2,NA,NA,TRBV19,TGTGCCAGTAGCGACCAGGGGAGCTATGGCTACACCTTC,CASSDQGSYGYTF
TRBJ2-7,NA,NA,TRBV11-2,TGTGCCAGCAGCTTAGGTCAGAGCTACGAGCAGTACTTC,CASSLGQSYEQYF
TRBJ1-1,few,NA,TRBV9,TGTGCCAGCAGCGTAGGTGATAGAGCTTTCTTT,CASSVGDRAFF
TRBJ2-7,NA,NA,TRBV6-5,TGTGCCAGCAGTTACTCTGGCCTCAACGAGCAGTACTTC,CASSYSGLNEQYF
TRBJ1-2,NA,TRBD1,TRBV11-2,TGTGCCAGCAGCTTGGGCGGGGACAGGGGAGGTGGCTACACCTTC,CASSLGGDRGGGYTF